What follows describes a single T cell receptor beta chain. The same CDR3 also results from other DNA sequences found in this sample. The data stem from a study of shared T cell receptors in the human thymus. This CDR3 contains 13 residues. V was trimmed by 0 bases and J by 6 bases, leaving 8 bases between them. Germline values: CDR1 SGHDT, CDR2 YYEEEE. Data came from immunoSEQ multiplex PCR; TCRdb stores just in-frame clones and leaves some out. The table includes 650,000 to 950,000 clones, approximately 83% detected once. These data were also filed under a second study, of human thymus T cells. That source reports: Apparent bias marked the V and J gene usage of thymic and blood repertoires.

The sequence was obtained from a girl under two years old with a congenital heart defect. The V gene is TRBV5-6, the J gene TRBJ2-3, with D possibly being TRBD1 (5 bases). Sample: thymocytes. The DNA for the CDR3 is TGTGCCAGCAGCTTGGGCCAGGGTGATACGCAGTATTTT. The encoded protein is CASSLGQGDTQYF.